This TCR beta chain was found in a study of T-cell reconstitution after alpha-beta-depleted transplantation in children. This clonotype was seen more than once but under ten times. The antigen remains unidentified. V lost 4 bases and J lost 5, with 6 bases in between. CDR1 and CDR2 (germline): SQVTM, ANQGSEA. The length of the CDR3 is 10 residues. Unique molecular identifiers were incorporated into the prepared TCRbeta library. Using its own MiXCR run on the PCR reads, TCRdb lists one record per CDR3 protein. The sample consists of roughly 310,000 distinct CDR3 sequences, roughly 21% of them appearing once. Regarding the study as a whole: For some patients, TCRbeta diversity was high at day 60 because of recipient T cells and thymic progenitors that survived. Counts and diversity of T cells one year after transplant came mostly from newly produced T cells. The origin of alpha-beta T cells about two months after transplant was reportedly several hundred expanded graft clones.

This TCR derives from a male patient younger than 18 who had a stem cell transplant for acute lymphoblastic leukemia, so the T cells may come from the graft donor. The gene calls are TRBV29-1 and TRBJ2-7; D may be TRBD2 (6 bases). Specimen: PBMCs, mostly from graft donor cells, collected 180 days after TCRalphabeta/CD19-depleted stem cell transplant. The CDR3 nucleotides read TGCAGCGTTGGGGAGGACGAGCAGTACTTC. This encodes CSVGEDEQYF.